This T cell receptor beta chain is from a study of identical twins. This clonotype was observed a handful of times. The CDR3 length is 15 residues. The ends lost 5 bases at V and 2 bases at J; junction bases unmatched: 8. Looked up from germline, CDR1 is SEHNR and CDR2 is FQNEAQ (reference sequence). TCRdb fed the 5' RACE reads into MiXCR, producing one record per CDR3 protein. The repertoire holds around 230,000 distinct CDR3 sequences, with around 10% as singletons. Sequenced sample: memory (CD45RO+) T cells sorted from blood. The chain recombines TRBV7-9 with TRBJ2-5; TRBD2 aligns across 7 bases. The source of this sequence is a woman under 30 in good health. The CDR3 sequence: CASSQSGEIQETQYF. The CDR3 bases are TGTGCCAGCAGCCAAAGCGGGGAAATACAAGAGACCCAGTACTTC.